This T cell receptor (beta chain) was profiled in a study of T cells expressing NK-cell markers. Study context: Seven of the eight sequenced donors were classified as HCMV-seropositive, and one was classified as seronegative. The study's findings and limits: The study found dominant NKG2C+ clonotypes at 1.0-7.0% of CD8+ T cells in 5 or 6 donors.

Germline loops: CDR1 MDHEN, CDR2 SYDVKM. The CDR3 has 13 amino acids. With UMIs, 5'RACE template switching was used to make TCR beta cDNA. From its re-call of the 5' RACE reads, TCRdb lists each CDR3 protein once, without DNA. The sample totals over 150,000 distinct CDR3 sequences. Concerning this clonotype itself: Antigen unknown.

The chain carries TRBV28 and TRBJ2-5. The sequence derives from a man aged 18-70 years in good health. What was sequenced was blood T cells: a sorted CD56 or NKG2C T cell subset, CD4+ or CD8+ T cells, or bulk PBMC T cells (not recorded which). The CDR3 is CASSLLLKSSQYF. Drawing the rest from reference TRBV28 and TRBJ2-5, the complete variable domain is DVKVTQSSRYLVKRTGEKVFLECVQDMDHENMFWYRQDPGLGLRLIYFSYDVKMKEKGDIPEGYSVSREKKERFSLILESASTNQTSMYLCASSLLLKSSQYFGPGTRLLVL.